Reported below is one T cell receptor beta chain. Its antigen is currently unknown. The data belong to a study of T cell responses to AZD1222 COVID-19 vaccine. Study in general: Second-dose timings of about 4 or about 12 weeks were pooled.

The study, taken as a whole, reports: Two AZD1222 administrations were followed by greater Spike-specific TCR breadth and depth. Regions 160-218 and 743-854 held dominance among vaccine-associated CD4 TCRs, which spanned spike.

V lost 1 base, J lost 9 bases, and 13 bases lay in between. The CDR3 totals 15 residues. CDR1 is LNHNV, CDR2 YYDKDF, per germline (reference sequence). Measured with immunoSEQ multiplex PCR; TCRdb has only the in-frame clones, and not every one. Of some 140,000 clones in the sample, roughly 90% were seen once. The sequencing here drew on peripheral blood, taken on day 0 of AZD1222 vaccination. The J gene is TRBJ1-6, the V gene TRBV15, with D possibly matching TRBD1 (5 bases). This TCR was recovered from an adult in good health. CDR3 DNA: TGTGCCACCAGCAGAGGTGGCGGGGGTGGTTCACCCCTCCACTTT. Translation: CATSRGGGGGSPLHF. Using reference TRBV15 and TRBJ1-6 for the parts outside the CDR3, the full variable domain is DAMVIQNPRYQVTQFGKPVTLSCSQTLNHNVMYWYQQKSSQAPKLLFHYYDKDFNNEADTPDNFQSRRPNTSFCFLDIRSPGLGDTAMYLCATSRGGGGGSPLHFGNGTRLTVT.